These 26 T cell receptor beta chains came from one sample sequenced in a study of cytomegalovirus exposure and HLA in healthy donors. Clones were read by immunoSEQ multiplex PCR, and TCRdb kept only the in-frame ones, dropping some. Here the sample spans roughly 120,000 clones, around 89% being singletons. The sequencing input was PBMCs. All receptors derive from a woman aged 18-29 years in good health and CMV-seropositive.

Regarding this clone: A junction boundary mismatches the germline segment, possibly from a read error. This chain uses TRBV6-1 with TRBJ2-5; D unclear. The CDR3 totals 10 residues. The germline gives CDR1 MNHNS, CDR2 SASEGT. The CDR3 region has the DNA TGTGCCAGCCACCAGGAGACCCAGTACTTC. This gives the protein CASHQETQYF.

This clone was counted between two and nine times. The chain has TRBV30 and TRBJ1-5, with D unresolved. Deletions cut 2 bases from V and 5 bases from J, with 10 bases between. The CDR3 has 13 residues. Germline V CDR1 and CDR2: GTSNPN, SVGIG (reference sequence). Here the CDR3 reads CAWSLAVDQPQHF. CDR3 DNA: TGTGCCTGGAGTCTGGCAGTCGATCAGCCCCAGCATTTT. Combining the CDR3 with reference TRBV30 and TRBJ1-5 gives the whole variable domain SQTIHQWPATLVQPVGSPLSLECTVEGTSNPNLYWYRQAAGRGLQLLFYSVGIGQISSEVPQNLSASRPQDRQFILSSKKLLLSDSGFYLCAWSLAVDQPQHFGDGTRLSIL.

This sequence joins TRBV30 and TRBJ1-2; 7 bases align to TRBD1. Looked up from germline, CDR1 is GTSNPN and CDR2 is SVGIG (reference sequence). CDR3 size: 15 residues. The J segment lost 1 base and the V segment lost 1 base, leaving 6 bases of the junction unmatched. The CDR3 is CAWSATGLYNYGYTF. The CDR3, as DNA: TGTGCCTGGAGTGCGACAGGGTTATATAACTATGGCTACACCTTC.

This chain links TRBV4-1 with TRBJ1-6; no clear D. The germline CDR1 and CDR2 sequences are MGHRA and YSYEKL. This CDR3 spans 15 amino acids. V lost 0 bases to trimming and J lost 5 bases, with 8 bases between them. The CDR3 coding sequence is TGCGCCAGCAGCCAAGATGGACTCGATAATTCACCCCTCCACTTT. Residues: CASSQDGLDNSPLHF.

The gene calls are TRBV7-9 and TRBJ1-1; no clear D gene. This CDR3 has 13 residues. Trimming removed 0 bases from V and 3 bases from J, with 5 bases in between. Germline values: CDR1 SEHNR, CDR2 FQNEAQ (reference sequence). Written as DNA, the CDR3 is TGTGCCAGCAGCTTAGCTTTAGACACTGAAGCTTTCTTT. Its protein product is CASSLALDTEAFF.

The chain uses TRBV4-1 and TRBJ2-2; no firm D call. Germline V gene sequence: CDR1 MGHRA, CDR2 YSYEKL. Trimming stripped 1 base from V and 6 bases from J, with 9 bases between. The CDR3 spans 14 residues. CDR3 amino acids: CASSQVRSSGELFF. The DNA of the CDR3 is TGCGCCAGCAGCCAAGTTCGTAGTTCCGGGGAGCTGTTTTTT.

This chain connects TRBV27 to TRBJ2-3; TRBD2 matches 9 bases. The CDR3 contains 15 residues. Germline lookup yields CDR1 MNHEY and CDR2 SMNVEV (reference sequence). The trim removed 1 base at V and 4 bases at J, leaving 3 bases unmatched. DNA of the CDR3: TGTGCCAGCAGTTTATGGGGCGGGGGGGCAGATACGCAGTATTTT. Encoded protein: CASSLWGGGADTQYF.

This rearrangement joins TRBV7-3 to TRBJ2-2; 10 nucleotides align to TRBD2. The CDR3 extends over 15 amino acids. J gave up 6 bases and V 5 bases, and 6 bases lay outside the gene matches. Germline-derived CDR1 and CDR2 are SGHTA and FQGTGA. For the CDR3, the DNA is TGTGCCAGCAGCCCTAGCGGGGGTATATCCGGGGAGCTGTTTTTT. This translates into CASSPSGGISGELFF.

This clone was seen only once. The chain uses TRBV28 and TRBJ2-7; 10 nucleotides agree with TRBD2. The ends lost 4 bases at V and 3 bases at J; junction bases unmatched: 12. The CDR3 totals 17 residues. Per germline, CDR1 MDHEN and CDR2 SYDVKM. CDR3 nucleotide sequence: TGTGCCAGCAGTTCCCCCCTACTAGCGGGACCCTTCTACGAGCAGTACTTC. Translating it yields CASSSPLLAGPFYEQYF.

The CDR3 loop reads CATSRDLGQTYGYTF. The CDR3 DNA reads TGTGCCACCAGCAGAGATTTGGGACAGACCTATGGCTACACCTTC. This chain connects TRBV15 to TRBJ1-2; 7 positions agree with TRBD1. Trimming took 0 bases from V and 4 from J; bases not matched to a gene: 5. Germline CDR1 and CDR2: LNHNV and YYDKDF (reference sequence). The CDR3 is 15 residues long.

The V gene is TRBV5-4, the J gene TRBJ1-2, with D unclear. CDR3 size: 13 residues. Looked up from germline, CDR1 is SGHNT and CDR2 is YYREEE (reference sequence). V lost 0 bases to trimming and J lost 9 bases, with 12 bases between them. CDR3 bases: TGTGCCAGCAGCTTGGTCGCGCAGGAAAGCTACACCTTC. This translates into CASSLVAQESYTF.

The chain links TRBV29-1 to TRBJ1-2, with 8 bases lining up with TRBD1. Trimming cost V 0 bases and J 6 bases; bases outside gene matches: 0. The CDR3 is made up of 12 amino acids. The V gene's germline CDR1 is SQVTM and CDR2 ANQGSEA. The CDR3 protein is CSVEDRGHGYTF. DNA of the CDR3: TGCAGCGTTGAAGACAGGGGGCATGGCTACACCTTC.

The CDR3 here is CASSFYRELATNEKLFF. The DNA of the CDR3 is TGTGCCAGCAGCTTTTACAGGGAGTTAGCAACTAATGAAAAACTGTTTTTT. The V call is TRBV7-9, the J call TRBJ1-4, with D possibly matching TRBD1 (6 bases). CDR1 SEHNR and CDR2 FQNEAQ come from the germline V gene (reference sequence). The CDR3 contains 17 residues. Trimming cost V 3 bases and J 0 bases, with 14 bases left between them.

This chain joins TRBV9 and TRBJ2-1, with 7 nucleotides matching TRBD2. J was trimmed by 0 bases and V by 7 bases; bases with no gene match: 4. This CDR3 has 14 residues. Germline lookup yields CDR1 SGDLS and CDR2 YYNGEE. CDR3 amino acids: CASGGRDSYNEQFF. DNA for the CDR3: TGTGCCAGCGGCGGGAGAGACTCCTACAATGAGCAGTTCTTC.

The chain has TRBV6-1 and TRBJ1-6; 9 nucleotides agree with TRBD1. This CDR3 region has 15 residues. Germline values: CDR1 MNHNS, CDR2 SASEGT. The trim removed 3 bases at V and 6 bases at J, leaving 3 bases unmatched. The CDR3 loop is CASSDSGQGNSPLHF. The CDR3, as DNA: TGTGCCAGCAGTGATTCGGGACAGGGTAATTCACCCCTCCACTTT.

The J gene is TRBJ1-4, the V gene TRBV6-5; 7 bases agree with TRBD1. Per germline, CDR1 MNHEY and CDR2 SVGAGI. The CDR3 length is 15 residues. V shed 4 bases, J shed 3 bases, and the junction held 5 bases outside the gene matches. The CDR3 bases are TGTGCCAGCAGTTCTGGGACAGAGCCTAATGAAAAACTGTTTTTT. Amino acid sequence: CASSSGTEPNEKLFF.

A few counts support this clone. The chain combines TRBV2 with TRBJ1-2; 7 bases are a match to TRBD1. The CDR3 consists of 13 residues. CDR1 and CDR2 (germline): SNHLY, FYNNEI. Unmatched junction bases numbered 3, after V lost 4 bases and J lost 4 bases. CDR3 region: CASSARDSYGYTF. The CDR3 DNA is TGTGCCAGCAGTGCCCGGGACAGCTATGGCTACACCTTC.

The chain combines TRBV19 with TRBJ1-2; 7 bases agree with TRBD1. V lost 4 bases, J lost 2 bases, and 4 bases stayed unmatched. The CDR3 extends over 14 amino acids. CDR1 and CDR2 from the germline V gene are LNHDA and SQIVND (reference sequence). CDR3: CASSNNRGNYGYTF. As DNA, the CDR3 is TGTGCCAGTAGTAACAACAGGGGAAACTATGGCTACACCTTC.

This rearrangement joins TRBV5-4 to TRBJ2-7, with TRBD1 matching 7 bases. This CDR3 contains 14 residues. From germline, CDR1 is SGHNT and CDR2 YYREEE (reference sequence). V was clipped by 2 bases and J by 3 bases; unmatched bases: 5. The CDR3 DNA is TGTGCCAGCAGCTTCGACAGGGCCAACTACGAGCAGTACTTC. It is translated as CASSFDRANYEQYF.

This clone was seen only once. The chain uses TRBV19 and TRBJ2-1; 8 positions agree with TRBD1. The V gene end was trimmed by 5 bases and the J gene end by 7 bases; junction bases not matched to a gene: 7. The CDR3 totals 14 residues. The germline gives CDR1 LNHDA, CDR2 SQIVND (reference sequence). CDR3 sequence (DNA): TGTGCCAGTAGTTTACCCAACAGGGGGAATGAGCAGTTCTTC. It yields the protein CASSLPNRGNEQFF.

This clone has a single count. V is TRBV29-1 and J is TRBJ2-2; TRBD1 is a possible D gene (6 bases). The V gene lost 7 bases and the J gene lost 6 bases, with 12 bases spanning the gap. The CDR3 covers 12 residues. Germline V lookup: CDR1 SQVTM, CDR2 ANQGSEA. The CDR3 loop is CSGSGDAGELFF. DNA of the CDR3: TGCAGCGGATCAGGGGACGCCGGGGAGCTGTTTTTT.

V is TRBV7-8 and J is TRBJ1-2; D gene ambiguous. CDR1 SGHVS and CDR2 FQNEAQ come from the germline V gene. This CDR3 has 13 residues. The ends were cut back, 4 bases at V and 8 bases at J, with 14 bases in the middle. CDR3 bases: TGTGCCAGCAGCTCCACAGTGAAAGGCGGCTACACCTTC. Its translation: CASSSTVKGGYTF. Variable domain in full (rest from reference TRBV7-8 and TRBJ1-2): GAGVSQSPRYKVAKRGQDVALRCDPISGHVSLFWYQQALGQGPEFLTYFQNEAQLDKSGLPSDRFFAERPEGSVSTLKIQRTQQEDSAVYLCASSSTVKGGYTFGSGTRLTVV.

V is TRBV6-1 and J is TRBJ1-5; D not certain. The CDR3 runs 15 residues. Germline-derived CDR1 and CDR2 are MNHNS and SASEGT. V shed 5 bases and J shed 0 bases, with 11 bases lying between them. As DNA, the CDR3 is TGTGCCAGCAGTTCGAGAGACTTTAGCAATCAGCCCCAGCATTTT. It yields the protein CASSSRDFSNQPQHF.

The rearrangement joins TRBV19 to TRBJ2-3; 11 bases match TRBD2. The germline V gene has CDR1 LNHDA and CDR2 SQIVND (reference sequence). This CDR3 is built from 16 residues. V shed 6 bases, J shed 0 bases, and the junction held 5 bases outside the gene matches. DNA of the CDR3: TGTGCCAGTAGGCGCAGACTAGCGGGAAGCACAGATACGCAGTATTTT. Residues: CASRRRLAGSTDTQYF.

V usage is TRBV19 and J usage is TRBJ1-2; D is possibly TRBD1 (5 bases). V was clipped by 3 bases and J by 0 bases, with 11 bases between them. The CDR3 consists of 15 residues. Germline V gene sequence: CDR1 LNHDA, CDR2 SQIVND (reference sequence). CDR3: CASSISDSSNYGYTF. The CDR3 DNA is TGTGCCAGTAGTATTTCCGACAGCTCTAACTATGGCTACACCTTC.

V is TRBV6-1 and J is TRBJ2-1, with D maybe TRBD1 (6 bases). CDR3 length equals 13 residues. From germline, CDR1 is MNHNS and CDR2 SASEGT. V shed 5 bases and J shed 5 bases, with 10 bases lying between them. The CDR3 loop reads CASSHRENNEQFF. In DNA form, the CDR3 reads TGTGCCAGCAGTCACAGGGAGAACAATGAGCAGTTCTTC.